A selection of T cell receptor beta chains follows, all from one sample in a study of blood T cell repertoires in COVID-19. TCRdb's table, derived via immunoSEQ multiplex PCR, lists solely in-frame clones and lacks some. The sample includes under 250,000 clones, 84% of them seen just once. Material: peripheral blood. These receptors were collected from a human donor in a cohort sampled during active COVID-19. The conserved cysteine and the conserved F or W are not part of the CDR3 here. Size is stated for part of the rows, as once, few or many counts, or as a class when the clone is expanded.

TRBJ1-2	TRBV14	.	ASSPSGFGYT
TRBJ1-6	TRBV27	.	ASSQGDGLNSPLH
TRBJ2-7	TRBV19	.	ASSIQGAREQY
TRBJ2-1	TRBV7-8	few	ASSRHFGQGTYNEQF
TRBJ2-1	TRBV7-9	.	ASSSPRETSSYNEQF
TRBJ2-1	TRBV9	.	ASSFGTTYNEQF
TRBJ2-2	TRBV28	.	ASIRSGTGELF
TRBJ2-3	TRBV5-1	.	ASRRNTDTQY
TRBJ2-7	TRBV11-2	.	ASSLGQLTYEQY
TRBJ2-7	TRBV19	.	ASSPFRGYEQY
TRBJ2-4	TRBV5-1	few	ASSLRQNRALAKNIQY
TRBJ2-3	TRBV5-1	once	ASSRGDRTDTQY
TRBJ2-1	TRBV28	.	ASSRFSGVDEQF
TRBJ2-7	TRBV12-5	.	ASGLVPGLDKD
TRBJ2-7	TRBV16	.	ASSQPPGTGSSYEQY
TRBJ2-7	TRBV5-1	.	ATSPGQGYEQY
TRBJ2-2	TRBV5-1	.	ASSPWTSGNTGELF
TRBJ1-3	TRBV28	.	ASSLLPPGNTIY
TRBJ2-7	TRBV6-1	.	ASSELDRVGEQY
TRBJ2-1	TRBV19	.	ASSGLSSYNEQF
TRBJ1-1	TRBV6-5	.	ATRGLPGNTEAF
TRBJ1-3	TRBV28	.	ASSSLWSSGNTIY
TRBJ1-4	TRBV28	.	ASSFLLNEKLF
TRBJ1-1	TRBV2	.	ASRQRGANTEAF
TRBJ2-1	TRBV7-9	.	ASSSPTSGSEDPYNEQF
TRBJ2-7	TRBV11-2	.	ASSSLAGNSYEQY
TRBJ1-2	TRBV2	.	ASRLLYGYT
TRBJ1-2	TRBV7-9	.	ASSARRDYGYT
TRBJ2-3	TRBV18	.	ASSPGGTSTDTQY
TRBJ2-7	TRBV7-9	.	ASSPPTLEQY
TRBJ1-6	TRBV2	.	ASSDSAGSSPLH
TRBJ2-2	TRBV7-9	.	ASSWREGTGELF
TRBJ2-7	TRBV27	.	ASSRDSTYEQY
TRBJ1-2	TRBV10-3	.	AINLSGGSYGYT
TRBJ2-5	TRBV7-9	.	ASSLAGGRETQY
TRBJ1-2	TRBV6-5	.	ASRQGYFILDT
TRBJ2-7	TRBV5-1	.	ASSPSSTGVSYEQY
TRBJ1-5	TRBV4-1	.	ASSRIQGEDQPQH
TRBJ1-1	TRBV30	once	AWSTDMNTEAF
TRBJ2-7	TRBV2	.	ASTRIGGEQY
TRBJ2-4	TRBV19	.	ASSITGVKNIQY
TRBJ2-1	TRBV2	.	ASNHRNLSPSSGIYNEQF
TRBJ2-1	TRBV11-2	many	ASSLAGGRAASEQF
TRBJ2-7	TRBV9	.	ASSGTGSYEQY
TRBJ2-2	TRBV7-9	many	ASSGGTGFDTGELF
TRBJ2-1	TRBV5-5	.	ASSPRLAGGSSSYNEQF
TRBJ2-1	TRBV5-1	.	ASRLTGRLESSYNEQF